The 29 T cell receptor beta chains given below trace back to one sample, sequenced in a study of monozygotic twins with inflammatory bowel disease. TCRdb derives one entry per CDR3 protein from the 5' RACE reads, leaving out DNA. This table holds 200,000 to 250,000 distinct CDR3 sequences. Sequenced input: blood. These receptors were obtained from a human donor with ulcerative colitis or Crohn's disease, or a healthy co-twin of an affected twin (not recorded which).

CDR3 sequence reads: CASSSAGTQSNQPQHF. This chain uses TRBV18 with TRBJ1-5. The CDR3 runs to 16 residues. Germline values: CDR1 KGHSH, CDR2 LQKENI.

This chain connects TRBV12-3 or TRBV12-4 to TRBJ1-2. The CDR3 sequence is 12 residues long. CDR3 protein: CASIGRNDGYTF.

V usage is TRBV20-1 and J usage is TRBJ2-3; TCRdb gives TRBD1 as the D gene, but with no DNA this cannot be confirmed. The germline V gene encodes CDR1 DFQATT and CDR2 SNEGSKA (reference sequence). This CDR3 comprises 15 residues. The CDR3 here is CSAQTSLGGTDTQYF.

V usage is TRBV20-1 and J usage is TRBJ1-5; TCRdb lists TRBD1, though no DNA is available to test this call. The germline gives CDR1 DFQATT, CDR2 SNEGSKA (reference sequence). This CDR3 region has 16 residues. This CDR3 reads CSARPTGAASNQPQHF.

This sequence joins TRBV4-2 and TRBJ2-1. Per the germline V gene, CDR1 is LGHNA and CDR2 is YNFKEQ. The CDR3 spans 15 residues. The CDR3 is CASSQRTTYYNEQFF.

The chain recombines TRBV4-1 with TRBJ2-5; TCRdb calls TRBD1, which cannot be checked without DNA. This CDR3 contains 15 residues. CDR1 is MGHRA, CDR2 YSYEKL, per germline. CDR3 sequence reads: CASSHRDRGFSAQYF.

The gene calls are TRBV2 and TRBJ1-4; as DNA is missing, the TRBD1 call by TCRdb cannot be tested. This CDR3 is 13 amino acids long. The germline gives CDR1 SNHLY, CDR2 FYNNEI. CDR3 residues: CASRIQENEKLFF.

This chain connects TRBV5-1 to TRBJ2-2. This CDR3 spans 17 amino acids. The germline CDR1 and CDR2 sequences are SGHRS and YFSETQ. The CDR3 sequence: CASSFLGVGLNTGELFF.

V usage is TRBV4-1 and J usage is TRBJ2-7; the D call from TCRdb, TRBD2, cannot be confirmed without DNA. Germline-derived CDR1 and CDR2 are MGHRA and YSYEKL. This CDR3 comprises 15 residues. CDR3 sequence: CASSQEMRDPYEQYF.

This rearrangement joins TRBV28 to TRBJ2-3. Germline V gives CDR1 MDHEN, CDR2 SYDVKM. The CDR3 is 15 amino acids. The CDR3 here is CASNEGVVSTDTQYF.

The V call is TRBV21-1, the J call TRBJ1-4; the TCRdb call, TRBD1, lacks DNA for checking. TRBV21-1 counts as a pseudogene. The CDR3 is made up of 18 amino acids. The CDR3 loop reads CASSKIRGSLATNEKLFF.

This chain links TRBV5-6 with TRBJ2-2. Germline V gene data show CDR1 as SGHDT and CDR2 as YYEEEE. The CDR3 runs to 13 residues. The CDR3 sequence: CASSPPDTGELFF.

The chain joins TRBV20-1 to TRBJ2-3; TCRdb returns TRBD1, unconfirmable since there is no DNA. The CDR3 contains 13 residues. Germline CDR1 is DFQATT and CDR2 is SNEGSKA (reference sequence). The CDR3 loop reads CSAREQGADTQYF.

The genes are TRBV6-2 or TRBV6-3 and TRBJ2-7; TCRdb's D call of TRBD1 is untestable without DNA. The CDR3 is 16 amino acids. The germline V gene has CDR1 MNHEY and CDR2 SVGEGT. The CDR3 loop is CASIPGQGTAWGEQYF.

The chain recombines TRBV19 with TRBJ1-1; the TCRdb call, TRBD1, lacks DNA for checking. CDR1 and CDR2 (germline): LNHDA, SQIVND (reference sequence). This CDR3 is 17 amino acids long. The CDR3 sequence: CASSIDLLRGSNTEAFF.

This chain connects TRBV3-1 to TRBJ2-3; TCRdb's D call of TRBD1 is untestable without DNA. The V gene's germline CDR1 is LGHDT and CDR2 YNNKEL (reference sequence). CDR3 length: 17 amino acids. The CDR3 sequence: CASSQKMGGRGTDTQYF.

The chain carries TRBV12-3 or TRBV12-4 and TRBJ1-1; TCRdb's D call, TRBD1, is unchecked because there is no DNA. The CDR3 consists of 18 residues. CDR3: CASSLGQAAGLVWTEAFF.

V is TRBV19 and J is TRBJ1-6; there is no DNA to check the TCRdb D call of TRBD1. CDR1 is LNHDA and CDR2 is SQIVND in the germline V gene (reference sequence). The CDR3 contains 15 residues. The CDR3 reads CASSMGGHLNSPLHF.

This chain links TRBV29-1 with TRBJ2-7; no DNA is available, so the TRBD1 call from TCRdb remains unchecked. Germline values: CDR1 SQVTM, CDR2 ANQGSEA. CDR3 size: 13 residues. CDR3 sequence: CSVEEQGAYEQYF.

This chain's CDR3 is CSARVASGSDEQYF. This rearrangement joins TRBV20-1 to TRBJ2-7; the TRBD2 assignment by TCRdb is unverifiable without DNA. Germline lookup yields CDR1 DFQATT and CDR2 SNEGSKA (reference sequence). The CDR3 length is 14 residues.

The genes are TRBV5-1 and TRBJ2-5; TCRdb returns TRBD2, unconfirmable since there is no DNA. Germline CDR1 and CDR2: SGHRS and YFSETQ. The CDR3 has 15 amino acids. The chain's CDR3 is CASSFEPGLRETQYF.

This sequence joins TRBV12-3 or TRBV12-4 and TRBJ2-2. The CDR3 runs to 12 residues. CDR3 residues: CASRPSTGELFF.

The gene calls are TRBV15 and TRBJ1-6; TCRdb gives TRBD1 as the D gene, but with no DNA this cannot be confirmed. This CDR3 has 15 amino acids. CDR1 LNHNV and CDR2 YYDKDF come from the germline V gene (reference sequence). CDR3 amino acids: CATSRGGQGGSPLHF.

The chain has TRBV7-9 and TRBJ1-2; TCRdb indicates TRBD1, and absent DNA this call remains unverified. The V gene's germline CDR1 is SEHNR and CDR2 FQNEAQ (reference sequence). This CDR3 comprises 13 residues. CDR3 region: CASRQGSNYGYTF.

The CDR3 reads CASRISRDRVHEQYF. The V call is TRBV6-1, the J call TRBJ2-7; lacking DNA, the TRBD1 call made by TCRdb goes unchecked. The CDR3 totals 15 residues. The germline V gene has CDR1 MNHNS and CDR2 SASEGT.

The chain carries TRBV7-3 and TRBJ1-6. This CDR3 comprises 15 residues. CDR1 is SGHTA, CDR2 FQGTGA, per germline. The CDR3 loop is CASSAQGFDNSPLHF.

The chain recombines TRBV5-1 with TRBJ1-2; lacking DNA, the TRBD1 call made by TCRdb goes unchecked. The CDR3 totals 16 residues. CDR1 is SGHRS and CDR2 is YFSETQ in the germline V gene. The CDR3 is CASSLGGQGVNYGYTF.

This rearrangement joins TRBV7-2 to TRBJ2-3; TCRdb picks TRBD1, but there is no DNA to check that call. In germline, CDR1 is SGHTA, CDR2 FQGNSA. The CDR3 contains 16 residues. Here the CDR3 reads CASSKARGFVADTQYF. Together with reference TRBV7-2 and TRBJ2-3, the CDR3 gives the full variable domain: GAGVSQSPSNKVTEKGKDVELRCDPISGHTALYWYRQSLGQGLEFLIYFQGNSAPDKSGLPSDRFSAERTGGSVSTLTIQRTQQEDSAVYLCASSKARGFVADTQYFGPGTRLTVL.

The V and J genes are TRBV2 and TRBJ1-2. CDR1 is SNHLY and CDR2 is FYNNEI in the germline V gene. There are 13 residues in the CDR3. CDR3 sequence: CASSESGYYGYTF.